One TCR beta chain is described in this entry. Its antigen remains undetermined. No much larger clone exists at a distance of one base, and base qualities are not known. This specimen comes from a study of cytomegalovirus exposure and HLA in healthy donors (dated 2017 in TCRdb). About the full investigation: According to a later analysis, the 120 validation repertoires were produced on the same platform as the 680 or so repertoires of the first cohort. The aim of the study was to test whether cataloging public T cell receptors could identify signatures of past pathogen exposure. Along with the approximately 650-subject first cohort, a separate validation cohort of 120 different subjects was used. To predict cytomegalovirus infection status, the study brought together high-throughput TCR immunosequencing, statistical association of individual TCRs with disease status, and machine learning.

Inclusive of the bounding cysteine and phenylalanine, the CDR3 is 14 residues long. Only CDR3 DNA remains: 42 bases, in frame from the first base. The junction shows trimming of 9 bases on V and 0 bases on J, and the gene matches do not reach 3 bases of it. CDR1 and CDR2, looked up from the germline V gene, are ENHRY and SYGVKD. The donors belonged to the validation cohort of 90 to 150 subjects, which was separate from the roughly 700-subject first cohort. Receptors were amplified or captured by the immunoSEQ multiplex PCR assay. The authors' pipeline ran thus. To diagnose cytomegalovirus status from the catalog of TCR beta chain sequences, a statistical classification framework was built. TCRdb took over this immuneACCESS table, retaining in-frame rearrangements with V and J assigned. Such tables are incomplete; in checked studies, under half of the missing clones stem from an unresolved V gene, and the remainder is unexplained. D and trimming were read from the DNA, whereas the V and J calls and clone size are those reported in that table. The sample table shows under 400,000 clones, and 88% are seen once. The ten largest clones take up around 0.91% of the sample.

The full study reports these points: Most TCR sequences were seen in very few donors, while some public TCRs were found in many individuals. A later analysis found that TCRs clustered in the first cohort also tended to co-occur in the 95 to 150 validation repertoires, with more than 90% of cluster scores above 0. In vitro tests confirmed that three of the cytomegalovirus-associated TCR beta chains recognize cytomegalovirus antigens. The classifier was reported to diagnose cytomegalovirus status with high specificity and sensitivity in both the original cohort and the validation cohort. All 120 or so repertoires were used to score co-occurrence in the validation cohort in a later analysis, because that analysis had no HLA typing for the cohort. The authors suggested that the approach could potentially be generalized to other disease states and immunological phenotypes. The study listed 150 to 200 TCR beta chains as associated with cytomegalovirus.

This TCR was recovered from a young man in good health and CMV-seronegative. Recombination connected TRBV10-3 to TRBJ2-2, and TRBD1 matches 8 of the central bases. Sequencing was performed on PBMCs. For the CDR3, the sequence is CAIDRGPNTGELFF. Here is the DNA: TGTGCCATTGACAGGGGACCGAACACCGGGGAGCTGTTTTTT.